This TCR beta chain was captured in a study of blood T cell repertoires in COVID-19 (dated by TCRdb to 2020 to 2021). With regard to the full study: Samples covering the acute and convalescent phases of COVID-19 were provided by collaborators in the United States, Italy and Spain. The material from the prospective study consisted of cDNA or gDNA derived from T cells, B-cell-depleted T cells, or PBMCs. Deeply sampled blood TCRbeta repertoires from subjects exposed to, actively infected with, or recovered from COVID-19 were included in the dataset. A freely available public database, intended as a resource for researchers studying the immune response to SARS-CoV-2, is where the repertoires were released. Samples came from the ongoing ImmuneRACE study (first 160 participants) plus 1,254 subjects from 6 global collaborators. Sample metadata almost always included a de-identified subject ID, COVID-19 status, age in years and sex. Where HLA class I and class II types were available, the types were taken from metadata supplied by the sample provider, not from assay-based typing. Overall results and qualifications from the work: The quantity of clinical and demographic metadata differed by source and by participant and was supplied without curation.

Each collaborating institution followed its own protocols to collect whole blood in K2EDTA tubes. For TCRbeta analysis, collaborators shipped samples as frozen whole blood, isolated PBMCs, or DNA extracted from either of those sample types. The CDR3 sequence holds 13 residues, the cysteine and phenylalanine included. Only CDR3 DNA is held: 39 bases, read in frame from base 1. Taken from the germline V gene, the CDR1 and CDR2 loops are MGHRA and YSYEKL. V sheds 3 bases and J sheds 1 base, leaving 7 bases between their ends. In the case of this clone: The antigen it recognizes is unknown. Per-nucleotide qualities are absent, and no much larger clonotype sits a single base away.

TCRbeta CDR3 regions were amplified from genomic DNA using the immunoSEQ Assay, a bias-controlled multiplex PCR. For the original study's pipeline: Within the assay, amplification of reference gene primers was used to estimate how many nucleated cells each sample contained. To quantify the absolute abundance of each unique TCRbeta CDR3 rearrangement, sequence reads were collapsed and filtered. Productive Simpson clonality was computed per sample as the square root of Simpson's diversity index over productive rearrangements. The clones in this table, taken by TCRdb from immuneACCESS, are in-frame only. Not every clone is retained; where verified, under half of the shortfall comes from an unresolved V gene, and the cause of the rest is unknown. The D gene and trimming were derived from the DNA, and the V and J assignments and clone size from that table. The sample data list roughly 99,000 clones, and around 89% of these were observed just once. The ten largest clones take up 6.5% to 7% of the sample.

Sequencing was performed on peripheral blood. The chain joins TRBV4-1 to TRBJ2-7; no D segment can be confidently identified. The TCR originated in a middle-aged man with active or convalescent COVID-19. The DNA reads as follows: TGCGCCAGCAGCCAGACCAGGTCCTACGAGCAGTACTTC. Translated, it reads CASSQTRSYEQYF.